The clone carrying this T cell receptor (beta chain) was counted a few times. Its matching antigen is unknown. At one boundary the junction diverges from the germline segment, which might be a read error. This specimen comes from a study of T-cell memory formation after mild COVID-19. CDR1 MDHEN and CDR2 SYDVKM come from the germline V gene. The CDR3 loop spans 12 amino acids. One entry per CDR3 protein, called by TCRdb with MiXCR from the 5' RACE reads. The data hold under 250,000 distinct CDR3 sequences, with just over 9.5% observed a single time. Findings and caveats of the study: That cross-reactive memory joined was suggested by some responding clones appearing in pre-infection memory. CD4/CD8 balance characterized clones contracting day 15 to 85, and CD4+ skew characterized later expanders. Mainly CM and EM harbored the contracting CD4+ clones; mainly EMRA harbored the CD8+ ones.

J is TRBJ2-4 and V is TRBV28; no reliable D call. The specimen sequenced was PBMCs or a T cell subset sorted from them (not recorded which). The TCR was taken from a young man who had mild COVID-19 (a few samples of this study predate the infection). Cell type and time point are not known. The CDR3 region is CASSLVGEGYHF. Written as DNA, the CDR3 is TGTGCCAGCAGTTTAGTTGGTGAAGGGTATCACTTC. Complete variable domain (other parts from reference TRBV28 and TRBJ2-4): DVKVTQSSRYLVKRTGEKVFLECVQDMDHENMFWYRQDPGLGLRLIYFSYDVKMKEKGDIPEGYSVSREKKERFSLILESASTNQTSMYLCASSLVGEGYHFGAGTRLSVL.